This paragraph covers one T cell receptor (beta chain) sequence. Its antigen is unidentified. This specimen comes from a study of T cell responses to AZD1222 COVID-19 vaccine. Some clones are missing from TCRdb's copy, which holds only in-frame ones; the method was immunoSEQ multiplex PCR. The sample has about 130,000 clones; roughly 90% are singletons. Study outcomes and limitations: Among the donors, most were white British and more were female, and clonal diversity was possibly underestimated. AZD1222 recipients seropositive at baseline numbered only six or seven.

This CDR3 has 16 amino acids. The germline CDR1 and CDR2 sequences are SGDLS and YYNGEE. The trim removed 1 base at V and 4 bases at J, leaving 4 bases unmatched. The material sequenced was peripheral blood, taken on day 0 of AZD1222 vaccination. This sequence originates from an adult in good health. The genes are TRBV9 and TRBJ2-3, with TRBD2 identical over 12 bases. The CDR3 DNA sequence: TGTGCCAGCAGCGTAAGACTAGCGGGGGAGGCAGATACGCAGTATTTT. It encodes CASSVRLAGEADTQYF.